This T cell receptor beta chain was found in a study of shared clonotypes between healthy human individuals (dated by TCRdb to 2020 to 2021). Study-level background: Three men and a couple of women, aged 18 to 49 years, made up the cohort. The study deeply sequenced blood TCR repertoires of about 5 healthy adults to estimate repertoire size and the extent of clonotype sharing between individuals. Leukapheresis yielded between about 0.8 and 8.9 billion PBMCs per donor. Libraries were prepared and TCR repertoires were sequenced by different laboratories using diverse techniques, in order to increase sequencing depth and limit assay-specific biases. For each donor, CD4 naive and CD4 memory were each run on three plates, CD8 naive on two plates, and CD8 memory on one plate.

Using the deep immunoSEQ assay, multiplex PCR amplified TCR CDR3 regions from genomic DNA. Extracted genomic DNA from each cell subset was distributed evenly across all wells of several immunoSEQ 96-well plates, and each plate was treated as a replicate. For sorted subsets, around 200 ng genomic DNA, equal to about 30,000 T cell genomes, was loaded into each replicate PCR. The purified libraries were quantified using a Qubit 3.0 fluorometer, sized with a Bioanalyzer 2100, and then quantified again using the KAPA Library Quantification kit. A separate single-read 150-cycle Illumina NextSeq 550 flow cell was used to sequence each immunoSEQ 96-well plate. The published analysis was carried out like this. Because the immunoSEQ output held only junctional sequences and lacked quality scores, the filtering could not match the filtering applied to full-length reads. To assign V/J genes and CDR3, sequences were annotated using PyIR, a Python wrapper for IgBLAST v1.9, with IMGT germline references. Any read was removed if the V/J assignment was weak (E-value above 1e-6), the CDR3 was missing, or the read contained stop codons, out-of-frame junctions, or ambiguous translated residues. V3J clonotypes were defined by identical inferred V gene, J gene, and CDR3 amino acid sequence. Percentage overlap between repertoires was calculated by dividing the number of shared unique clonotypes by the size of the smaller repertoire. RTK rarefaction, the Chao1 estimator, and Recon v2.1 estimates of unobserved clonotypes were used to assess repertoire richness. Generation probabilities for all TCRbeta clonotypes obtained by the gDNA method from a handful of donors were computed using OLGA. TCRdb took this table from immuneACCESS and kept in-frame rearrangements with V and J called. Such tables lack part of the clones; where checked against another copy, unresolved V genes explain under half of the gap, and the rest is unexplained. V and J calls and clone size are copied from that table; D and trimming were computed from the DNA. Here the sample has 2,100,000 or so clones; almost 96% occur a single time. The ten largest clones capture less than 0.15% of the sample.

V has 2 bases trimmed and J has 2 bases trimmed; junction bases matching no gene number 12. The CDR3 runs 17 amino acids, cysteine and phenylalanine included. Of the read, only the CDR3 DNA is kept; its 51 bases are in frame from base 1. CDR1 SGHAT and CDR2 FQNNGV are derived from the germline V gene. General conclusions and limits of the study: Compared with non-shared clonotypes, clonotypes shared by all four sorted-subset donors had higher generation probabilities. Sampling was restricted to blood, and TCR repertoires in tissue are likely to differ from TCR repertoires in blood. Rarefaction of sorted-subset datasets indicated incomplete sequencing despite the large sequencing depth. Around 5% of naive CD4, approximately 3.7% of naive CD8, 2.3% of memory CD4, and roughly 0.4% of memory CD8 clonotypes were shared across several donors. Because the study included only a small number of donors, the genetic and exposure-history diversity represented was limited. Pairwise subsampling led to the expectation that sequencing depth would affect the degree of clonotype sharing among donors. Naive subsets generally had larger estimated clonotype richness than memory subsets.

About this clone itself: This clone's antigen is unknown. Base qualities are missing; no much larger clone stands one base away.

The donors were healthy, HIV-negative adults who had no recently reported acute infections or vaccinations. Every donor was a Caucasian adult residing in Nashville, Tennessee, USA. CD4+ T cells were enriched by magnetic negative selection; naive cells were then positively selected on CD45RA, and the negative fraction formed the memory subset. Blood was collected by leukapheresis, and PBMCs were isolated by Ficoll-Histopaque density gradient centrifugation and then cryopreserved in liquid nitrogen vapor phase. Purity and quantity of every magnetically sorted T cell population were checked by analytical flow cytometry. From each sorted fraction, genomic DNA was isolated and quantified by UV absorbance on a Nanodrop 2000c.

Sample: naive CD4+ T cells sorted from blood. The cell subset or site label corresponds to: CD45RA+ positively selected. The sequence is built from TRBV11-2 and TRBJ2-7, with 7 middle bases fitting TRBD2. This clonotype was obtained from a man between 18 and 29 years old in good health. The DNA sequence follows: TGTGCCAGCAGCTTATGGACGGGAGGCGAACTAACCTACGAGCAGTACTTC. Its protein reads: CASSLWTGGELTYEQYF.